This T cell receptor (beta chain) stems from a study of Graves' ophthalmopathy and Graves' hyperthyroidism. The study, taken as a whole, reports: The authors also found most expanded thyroid clonotypes above 0.001 frequency in blood. The model's prediction of ophthalmopathy progression had 65% to 71% sensitivity and roughly 77% specificity.

Disease in donors with ophthalmopathy had moderate-to-severe activity, CAS ≥3, NOSPECS ≥4 and under 3 months' duration. The table lists this clonotype with many counts. Its antigen is not identified. Amplification of the TCR beta CDR3 regions used RNA transcripts (as template). RT-PCR with HTBI primers came first, then second-round multiplex PCR. TCRdb re-derived calls from the multiplex PCR reads in MiXCR, one entry per CDR3 protein. Of about 370,000 distinct CDR3 sequences listed, around 19% were seen once; the top ten hold 1.6%. CDR1 is SGDLS, CDR2 YYNGEE, per germline. The CDR3 runs 14 residues. Trimming took 3 bases from V and 1 from J, leaving 10 bases between them.

The sample was peripheral blood. The chain employs TRBV9 and TRBJ1-1; D is unclear. This clonotype was obtained from a woman aged 18-29 years with Graves' ophthalmopathy. CDR3 loop: CASSGGETNTEAFF. DNA of the CDR3: TGTGCCAGCAGCGGCGGAGAGACGAACACTGAAGCTTTCTTT.